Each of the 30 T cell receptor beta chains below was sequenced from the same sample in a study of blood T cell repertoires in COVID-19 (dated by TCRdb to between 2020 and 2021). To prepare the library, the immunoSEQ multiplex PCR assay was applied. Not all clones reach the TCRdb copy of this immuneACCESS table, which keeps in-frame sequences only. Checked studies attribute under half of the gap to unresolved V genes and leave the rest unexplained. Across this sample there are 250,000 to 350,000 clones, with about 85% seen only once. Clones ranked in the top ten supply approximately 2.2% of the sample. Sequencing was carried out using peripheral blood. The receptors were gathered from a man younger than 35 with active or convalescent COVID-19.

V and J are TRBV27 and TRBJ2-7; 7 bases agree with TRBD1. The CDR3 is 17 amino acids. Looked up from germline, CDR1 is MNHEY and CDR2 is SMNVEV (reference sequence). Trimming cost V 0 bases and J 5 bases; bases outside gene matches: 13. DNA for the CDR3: TGTGCCAGCAGTTTATCACCCTTTCTTGGACAGGCCGACGAGCAGTACTTC. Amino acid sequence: CASSLSPFLGQADEQYF.

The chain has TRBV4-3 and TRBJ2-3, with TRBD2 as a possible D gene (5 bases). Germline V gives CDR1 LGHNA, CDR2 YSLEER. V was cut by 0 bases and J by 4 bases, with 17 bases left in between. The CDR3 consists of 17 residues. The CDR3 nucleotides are TGCGCCAGCAGCCAAGATCCTCAGAGGCGGGCCGCAGATACGCAGTATTTT. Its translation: CASSQDPQRRAADTQYF.

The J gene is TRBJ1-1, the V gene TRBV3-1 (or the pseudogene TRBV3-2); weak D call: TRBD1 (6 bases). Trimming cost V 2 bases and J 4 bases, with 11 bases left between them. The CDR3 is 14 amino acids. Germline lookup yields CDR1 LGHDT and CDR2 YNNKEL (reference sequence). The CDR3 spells CASSQRGGGTEAFF. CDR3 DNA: TGTGCCAGCAGCCAAAGAGGGGGGGGCACTGAAGCTTTCTTT.

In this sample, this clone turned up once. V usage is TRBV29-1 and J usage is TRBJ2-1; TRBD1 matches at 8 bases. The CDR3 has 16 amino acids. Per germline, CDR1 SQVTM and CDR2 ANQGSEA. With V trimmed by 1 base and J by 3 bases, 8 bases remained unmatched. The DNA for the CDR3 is TGCAGCGTTGAAGTTCAGGGGGCCTGGGTCTACAATGAGCAGTTCTTC. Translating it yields CSVEVQGAWVYNEQFF.

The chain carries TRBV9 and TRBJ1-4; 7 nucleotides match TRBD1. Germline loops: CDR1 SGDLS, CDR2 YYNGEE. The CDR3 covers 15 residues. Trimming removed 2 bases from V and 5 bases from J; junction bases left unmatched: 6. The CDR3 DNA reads TGTGCCAGCAGCGTCGCCGGGACAGTAAATGAAAAACTGTTTTTT. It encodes CASSVAGTVNEKLFF.

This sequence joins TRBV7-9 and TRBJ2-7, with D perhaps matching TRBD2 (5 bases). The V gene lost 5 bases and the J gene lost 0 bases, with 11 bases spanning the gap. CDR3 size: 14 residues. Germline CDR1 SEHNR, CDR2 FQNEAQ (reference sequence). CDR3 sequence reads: CASSLLDISYEQYF. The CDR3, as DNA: TGTGCCAGCAGCCTACTAGATATCTCCTACGAGCAGTACTTC.

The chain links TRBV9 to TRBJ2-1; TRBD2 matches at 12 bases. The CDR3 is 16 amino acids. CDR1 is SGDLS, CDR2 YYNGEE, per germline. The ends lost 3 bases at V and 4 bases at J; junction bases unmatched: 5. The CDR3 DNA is TGTGCCAGCAGCGCAGAACTAGCGGGGGGATACAATGAGCAGTTCTTC. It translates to CASSAELAGGYNEQFF.

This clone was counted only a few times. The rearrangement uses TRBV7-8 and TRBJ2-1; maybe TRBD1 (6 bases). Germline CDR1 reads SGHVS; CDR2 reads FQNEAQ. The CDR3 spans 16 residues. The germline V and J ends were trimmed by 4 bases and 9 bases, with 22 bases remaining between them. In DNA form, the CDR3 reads TGTGCCAGCAGCTCACCCCACAGGGTCGTGGGTGGTGAGCAGTTCTTC. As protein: CASSSPHRVVGGEQFF.

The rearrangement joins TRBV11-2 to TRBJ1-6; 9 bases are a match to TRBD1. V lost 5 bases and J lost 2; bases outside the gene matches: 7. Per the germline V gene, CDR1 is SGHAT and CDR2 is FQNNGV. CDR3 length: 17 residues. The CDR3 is CASSNPTGGTYNSPLHF. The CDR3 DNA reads TGTGCCAGCAGCAACCCGACAGGGGGAACCTATAATTCACCCCTCCACTTT.

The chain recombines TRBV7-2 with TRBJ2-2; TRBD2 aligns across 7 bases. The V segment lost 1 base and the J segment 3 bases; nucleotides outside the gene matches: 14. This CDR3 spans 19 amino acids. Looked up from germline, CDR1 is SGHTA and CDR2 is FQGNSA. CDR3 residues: CASSLVSFWGGGDTGELFF. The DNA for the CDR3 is TGTGCCAGCAGCTTAGTCTCCTTCTGGGGCGGGGGAGACACCGGGGAGCTGTTTTTT.

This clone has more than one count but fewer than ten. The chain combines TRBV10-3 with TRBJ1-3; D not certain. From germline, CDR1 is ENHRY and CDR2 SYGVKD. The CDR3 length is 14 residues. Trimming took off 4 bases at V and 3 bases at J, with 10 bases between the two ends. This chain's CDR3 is CAISAEGGGNTIYF. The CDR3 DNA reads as TGTGCCATCAGTGCCGAGGGCGGTGGAAACACCATATATTTT.

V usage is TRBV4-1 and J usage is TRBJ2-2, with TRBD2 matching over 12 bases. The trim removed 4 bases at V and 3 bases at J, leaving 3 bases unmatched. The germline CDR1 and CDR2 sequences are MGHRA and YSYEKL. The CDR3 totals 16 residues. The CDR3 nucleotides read TGCGCCAGCAGCCGACTAGCGGGAGTAGACACCGGGGAGCTGTTTTTT. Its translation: CASSRLAGVDTGELFF.

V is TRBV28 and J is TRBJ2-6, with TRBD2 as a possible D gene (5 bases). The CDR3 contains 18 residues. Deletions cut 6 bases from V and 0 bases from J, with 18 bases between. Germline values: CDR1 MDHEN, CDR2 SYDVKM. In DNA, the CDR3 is TGTGCCAGCAGCCTGGTTCGGGGATTCAGCTCTGGGGCCAACGTCCTGACTTTC. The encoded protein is CASSLVRGFSSGANVLTF. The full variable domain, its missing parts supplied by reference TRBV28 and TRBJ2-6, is DVKVTQSSRYLVKRTGEKVFLECVQDMDHENMFWYRQDPGLGLRLIYFSYDVKMKEKGDIPEGYSVSREKKERFSLILESASTNQTSMYLCASSLVRGFSSGANVLTFGAGSRLTVL.

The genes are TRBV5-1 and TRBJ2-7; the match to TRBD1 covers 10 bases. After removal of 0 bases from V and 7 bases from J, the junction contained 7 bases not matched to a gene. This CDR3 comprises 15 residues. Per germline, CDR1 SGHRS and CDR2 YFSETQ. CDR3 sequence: CASSLDVRTGGEQYF. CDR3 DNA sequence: TGCGCCAGCAGCTTGGACGTTCGGACAGGGGGAGAGCAGTACTTC.

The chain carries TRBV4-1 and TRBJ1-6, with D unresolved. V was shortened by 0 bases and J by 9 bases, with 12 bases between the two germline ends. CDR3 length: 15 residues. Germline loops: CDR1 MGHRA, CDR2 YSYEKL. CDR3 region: CASSQDPGNSSPLHF. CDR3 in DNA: TGCGCCAGCAGCCAAGATCCGGGGAATAGTTCACCCCTCCACTTT.

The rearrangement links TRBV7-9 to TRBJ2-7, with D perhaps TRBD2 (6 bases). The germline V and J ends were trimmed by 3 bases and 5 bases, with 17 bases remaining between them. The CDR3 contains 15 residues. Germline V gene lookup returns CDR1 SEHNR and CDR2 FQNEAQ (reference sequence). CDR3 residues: CASSLGAGALNEQYF. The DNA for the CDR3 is TGTGCCAGCAGCTTGGGAGCGGGTGCTCTGAACGAGCAGTACTTC. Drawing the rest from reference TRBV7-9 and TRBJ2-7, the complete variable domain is DTGVSQNPRHKITKRGQNVTFRCDPISEHNRLYWYRQTLGQGPEFLTYFQNEAQLEKSRLLSDRFSAERPKGSFSTLEIQRTEQGDSAMYLCASSLGAGALNEQYFGPGTRLTVT.

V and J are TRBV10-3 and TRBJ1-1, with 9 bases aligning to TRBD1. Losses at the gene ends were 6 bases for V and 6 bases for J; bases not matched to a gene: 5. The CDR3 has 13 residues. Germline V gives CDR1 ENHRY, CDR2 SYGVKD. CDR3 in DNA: TGTGCCATCAGGGGGACAGGGATTCCTGAAGCTTTCTTT. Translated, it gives CAIRGTGIPEAFF.

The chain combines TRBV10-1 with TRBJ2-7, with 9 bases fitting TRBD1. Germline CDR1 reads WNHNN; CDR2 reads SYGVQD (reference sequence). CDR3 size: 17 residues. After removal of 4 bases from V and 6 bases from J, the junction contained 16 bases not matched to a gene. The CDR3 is CASSASYEGQGSVEQYF. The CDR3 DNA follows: TGCGCCAGCAGTGCGTCTTATGAAGGACAGGGGTCCGTCGAGCAGTACTTC.

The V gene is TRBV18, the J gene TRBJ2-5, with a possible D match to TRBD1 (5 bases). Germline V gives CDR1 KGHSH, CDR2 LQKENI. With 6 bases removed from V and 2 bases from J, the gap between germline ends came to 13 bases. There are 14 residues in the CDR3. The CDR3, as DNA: TGTGCCAGCTCTCAACAGGTTGGACAAGAGACCCAGTACTTC. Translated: CASSQQVGQETQYF.

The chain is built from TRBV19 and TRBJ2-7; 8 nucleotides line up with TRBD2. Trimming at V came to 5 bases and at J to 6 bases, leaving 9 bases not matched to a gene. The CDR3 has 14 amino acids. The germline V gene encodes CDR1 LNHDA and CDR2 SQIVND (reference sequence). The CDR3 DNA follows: TGTGCCAGTAGTGCGAATTCGGGAGGGGTCGAGCAGTACTTC. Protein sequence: CASSANSGGVEQYF.

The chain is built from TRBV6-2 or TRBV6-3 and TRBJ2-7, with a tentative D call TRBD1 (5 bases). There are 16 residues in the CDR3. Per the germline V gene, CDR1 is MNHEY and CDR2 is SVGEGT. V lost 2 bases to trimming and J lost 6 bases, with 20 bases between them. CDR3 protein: CASSYASGSSASEQYF. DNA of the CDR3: TGTGCCAGCAGTTACGCCTCAGGGTCCTCGGCCTCCGAGCAGTACTTC.

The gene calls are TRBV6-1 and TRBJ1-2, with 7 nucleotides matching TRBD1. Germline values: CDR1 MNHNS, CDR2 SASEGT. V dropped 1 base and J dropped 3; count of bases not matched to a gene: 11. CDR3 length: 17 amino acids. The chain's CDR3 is CASSEGDFAGGYYGYTF. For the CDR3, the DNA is TGTGCCAGCAGTGAAGGGGATTTTGCAGGGGGGTACTATGGCTACACCTTC.

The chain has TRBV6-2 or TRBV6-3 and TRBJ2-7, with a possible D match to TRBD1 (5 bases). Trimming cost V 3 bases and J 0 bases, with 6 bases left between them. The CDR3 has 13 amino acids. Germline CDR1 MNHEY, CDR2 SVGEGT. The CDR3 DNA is TGTGCCAGCAGTTATACAGGCTCCTACGAGCAGTACTTC. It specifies CASSYTGSYEQYF.

The CDR3, as DNA: TGTGCCAGCAGCCAAGGAGGGGGCAGGGCTCCCCTAAGGGCAGATACGCAGTATTTT. Its protein is CASSQGGGRAPLRADTQYF. The chain uses TRBV3-1 (or the pseudogene TRBV3-2) and TRBJ2-3, with 7 bases fitting TRBD1. Germline CDR1 and CDR2: LGHDT and YNNKEL (reference sequence). This CDR3 comprises 19 residues. The ends lost 1 base at V and 4 bases at J; junction bases unmatched: 17.

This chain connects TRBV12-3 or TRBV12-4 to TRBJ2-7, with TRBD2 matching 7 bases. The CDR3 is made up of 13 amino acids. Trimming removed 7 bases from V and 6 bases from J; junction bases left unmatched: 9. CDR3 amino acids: CASTETPGGEQYF. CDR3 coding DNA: TGTGCCAGCACCGAGACCCCGGGGGGCGAGCAGTACTTC.

DNA for the CDR3: TGTGCCAGCAGCCGGCAGCCGGGATCGAACACTGAAGCTTTCTTT. Protein: CASSRQPGSNTEAFF. The rearrangement links TRBV3-1 (or the pseudogene TRBV3-2) to TRBJ1-1, with no clear D. From germline, CDR1 is LGHDT and CDR2 YNNKEL (reference sequence). There are 15 residues in the CDR3. V lost 4 bases, J lost 1 base, and 13 bases lay in between.

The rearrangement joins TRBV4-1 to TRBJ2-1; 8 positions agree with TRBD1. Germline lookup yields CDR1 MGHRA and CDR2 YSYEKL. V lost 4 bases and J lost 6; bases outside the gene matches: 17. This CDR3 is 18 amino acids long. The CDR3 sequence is CASSLAAGGRIQSNEQFF. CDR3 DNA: TGCGCCAGCAGCCTGGCGGCAGGGGGCAGGATACAGAGCAATGAGCAGTTCTTC.

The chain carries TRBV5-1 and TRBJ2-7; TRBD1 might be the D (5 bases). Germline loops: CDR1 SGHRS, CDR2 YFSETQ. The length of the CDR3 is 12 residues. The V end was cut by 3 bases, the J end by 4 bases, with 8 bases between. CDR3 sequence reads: CASSSGQYEQYF. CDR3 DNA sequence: TGCGCCAGCAGCTCAGGGCAATACGAGCAGTACTTC.

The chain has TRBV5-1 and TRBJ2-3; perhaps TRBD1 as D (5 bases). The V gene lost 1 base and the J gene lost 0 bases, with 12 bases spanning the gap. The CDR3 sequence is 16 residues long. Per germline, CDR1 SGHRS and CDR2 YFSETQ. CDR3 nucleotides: TGCGCCAGCAGCTTGACAGGAACCCCTAGCACAGATACGCAGTATTTT. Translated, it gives CASSLTGTPSTDTQYF.

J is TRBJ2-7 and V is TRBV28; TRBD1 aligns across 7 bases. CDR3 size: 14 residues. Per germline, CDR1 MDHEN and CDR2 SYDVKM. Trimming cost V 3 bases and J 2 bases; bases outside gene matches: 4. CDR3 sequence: CASSLRDSPYEQYF. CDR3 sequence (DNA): TGTGCCAGCAGTTTGAGGGACAGCCCCTACGAGCAGTACTTC.